This TCR beta chain was identified during a study of CD8 T cells in Susac syndrome. The wider study: Within the sequenced Susac syndrome patient group, more than 5 exhibited active disease and under 10 were in remission.

Each Susac syndrome patient had definite or probable disease by recently defined criteria. Germline-derived CDR1 and CDR2 are SGDLS and YYNGEE. This CDR3 has 15 amino acids. V lost 2 bases to trimming and J lost 9 bases, with 18 bases between them. When the RNA was reverse transcribed, random hexamers were used with an input of about 0.45 to 1 ug. Coverage of TCR beta CDR3 amplification by immunoSEQ multiplex PCR extended to 54 Vbeta and 13 Jbeta. TCRdb ran MiXCR on the immunoSEQ multiplex PCR reads and lists one entry per CDR3 protein. The sample yields some 150,000 distinct CDR3 sequences, about 95% seen once.

This receptor was taken from a human donor with Susac syndrome. The specimen was CD4+ T cells from PBMCs. The V gene is TRBV9, the J gene TRBJ2-1, with a possible D match to TRBD2 (6 bases). The CDR3 coding sequence is TGTGCCAGCAGCGTTGGTCCGGGACTCAGCACTGAGCAGTTCTTC. As protein: CASSVGPGLSTEQFF.